This TCR beta chain is drawn from a study of post-analysis software for immune sequencing data. Study-level results: Roughly 5 TRBV segments (TRBV5-6, TRBV5-1 and TRBV20-1 among them) occurred more frequently in patients than in controls. There was significantly lower normalized Chao1 diversity in multiple sclerosis patients than in controls. Strong co-clustering by F measure linked samples that shared a preparation batch.

From germline, CDR1 is SGHRS and CDR2 YFSETQ. The CDR3 contains 16 residues. The ends lost 4 bases at V and 1 base at J; junction bases unmatched: 8. On this clonotype itself: The antigen is undetermined.

Each TCR beta cDNA library carried unique molecular identifiers. Via MiXCR, TCRdb re-called the PCR reads, giving one row per CDR3 protein. The sample has roughly 870,000 distinct CDR3 sequences; under 70% are singletons. This receptor was identified in a girl aged 5 to 17 with multiple sclerosis. The chain carries TRBV5-1 and TRBJ2-5; 9 bases line up with TRBD1. Input material: blood. CDR3 in amino acids: CASSNLPGQGQETQYF. DNA for the CDR3: TGCGCCAGCAGCAACCTTCCGGGACAGGGCCAAGAGACCCAGTACTTC.